The 7 T cell receptor beta chains reported below all come from one sample, sequenced in a study of blood T cell repertoires in COVID-19. Sequencing was performed with immunoSEQ multiplex PCR; in TCRdb, only in-frame clones are kept and a portion is missing. The sample lists about 130,000 clones; roughly 80% were seen once. The source material was peripheral blood. Receptors originate from a woman at least 80 years old with acute or convalescent COVID-19.

The rearrangement joins TRBV5-6 to TRBJ2-2; 11 bases line up with TRBD1. J was trimmed by 5 bases and V by 4 bases; bases with no gene match: 4. Germline CDR1 SGHDT, CDR2 YYEEEE. The CDR3 contains 15 residues. The CDR3 here is CASSRDRGGTGELFF. The CDR3 DNA reads as TGTGCCAGCAGCCGGGACAGGGGGGGAACCGGGGAGCTGTTTTTT.

The chain recombines TRBV10-3 with TRBJ2-1; TRBD1 matches at 10 bases. Trimming at V came to 5 bases and at J to 5 bases, leaving 6 bases not matched to a gene. The germline CDR1 and CDR2 sequences are ENHRY and SYGVKD. The CDR3 length is 15 residues. The CDR3 is CAISPGQGRDNEQFF. CDR3 bases: TGTGCCATCAGTCCGGGACAGGGGCGGGACAATGAGCAGTTCTTC.

The gene calls are TRBV5-4 and TRBJ2-7; perhaps TRBD2 as D (7 bases). Trimming removed 0 bases at V and 3 bases at J, with 10 bases between. CDR1 is SGHNT and CDR2 is YYREEE in the germline V gene (reference sequence). The CDR3 length is 14 residues. The CDR3 loop is CASSLEGEGYEQYF. The DNA of the CDR3 is TGTGCCAGCAGCTTGGAGGGGGAGGGCTACGAGCAGTACTTC. Combining the CDR3 with reference TRBV5-4 and TRBJ2-7 gives the whole variable domain ETGVTQSPTHLIKTRGQQVTLRCSSQSGHNTVSWYQQALGQGPQFIFQYYREEENGRGNFPPRFSGLQFPNYSSELNVNALELDDSALYLCASSLEGEGYEQYFGPGTRLTVT.

There are a few counts of this clone. The chain couples TRBV9 to TRBJ1-2; a possible D gene is TRBD1 (6 bases). CDR1 SGDLS and CDR2 YYNGEE come from the germline V gene. The CDR3 runs to 12 residues. The V gene lost 3 bases and the J gene lost 11 bases, with 14 bases spanning the gap. The CDR3 DNA sequence: TGTGCCAGCAGCGCCAACAGGGATCTGTACACCTTC. This translates into CASSANRDLYTF.

The V and J genes are TRBV11-2 and TRBJ1-1; a possible D gene is TRBD1 (6 bases). Germline V gene sequence: CDR1 SGHAT, CDR2 FQNNGV. The CDR3 has 14 residues. V lost 2 bases to trimming and J lost 11 bases, with 18 bases between them. The CDR3 loop reads CASSLISLAGAAFF. CDR3 sequence (DNA): TGTGCCAGCAGCTTAATTAGTTTGGCAGGGGCGGCTTTCTTT.

This rearrangement joins TRBV29-1 to TRBJ1-1, with unresolved D. The CDR3 is made up of 15 amino acids. Trimming cost V 1 base and J 3 bases, with 15 bases left between them. Germline loops: CDR1 SQVTM, CDR2 ANQGSEA. CDR3 bases: TGCAGCGTTGAAGTAGATCCGGGGATCTACACTGAAGCTTTCTTT. This translates into CSVEVDPGIYTEAFF.

The J gene is TRBJ2-3, the V gene TRBV5-1; possibly TRBD1 for D (6 bases). The CDR3 totals 16 residues. Germline V gene sequence: CDR1 SGHRS, CDR2 YFSETQ. Trimming shortened V by 4 bases and J by 1 base, and 16 bases separated the two germline ends. The CDR3 region is CASSGGDRLGTDTQYF. The CDR3 nucleotides read TGCGCCAGCAGCGGCGGAGACAGGCTGGGCACAGATACGCAGTATTTT.